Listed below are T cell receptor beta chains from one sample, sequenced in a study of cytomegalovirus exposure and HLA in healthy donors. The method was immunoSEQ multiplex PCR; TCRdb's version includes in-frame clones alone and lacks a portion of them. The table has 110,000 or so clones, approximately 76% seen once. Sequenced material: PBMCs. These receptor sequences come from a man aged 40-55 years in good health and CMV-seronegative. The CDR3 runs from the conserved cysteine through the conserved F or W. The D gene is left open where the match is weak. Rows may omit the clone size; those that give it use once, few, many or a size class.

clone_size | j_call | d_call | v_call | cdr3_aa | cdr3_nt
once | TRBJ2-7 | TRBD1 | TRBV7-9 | CSSSRDRGEQYF | TGTTCCAGCAGCCGGGACAGGGGCGAGCAGTACTTC
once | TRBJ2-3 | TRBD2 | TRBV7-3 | CASSPLAGTDTQYF | TGTGCCAGCAGCCCCCTAGCGGGCACAGATACGCAGTATTTT
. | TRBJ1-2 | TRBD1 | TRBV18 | CASSPAGGVYGYTF | TGTGCCAGCTCACCAGCAGGGGGCGTCTATGGCTACACCTTC
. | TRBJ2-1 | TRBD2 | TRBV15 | CATSRDLTSGGVSYNEQFF | TGTGCCACCAGCAGAGATCTGACTAGCGGGGGGGTCTCCTACAATGAGCAGTTCTTC
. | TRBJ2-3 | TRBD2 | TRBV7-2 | CASSLGLIAGGDTQYF | TGTGCCAGCAGCTTAGGTCTGATAGCGGGGGGGGATACGCAGTATTTT
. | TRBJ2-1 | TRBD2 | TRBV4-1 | CASSLGTSGGPTNEQFF | TGCGCCAGCAGCCTCGGGACTAGCGGGGGACCCACCAATGAGCAGTTCTTC
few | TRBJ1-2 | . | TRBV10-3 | CAISDPNGYTF | TGTGCCATCAGTGACCCCAATGGCTACACCTTC
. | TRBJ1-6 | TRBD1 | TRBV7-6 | CASSSGQGGSPLHF | TGTGCCAGCAGCTCAGGACAGGGAGGTTCACCCCTCCACTTT
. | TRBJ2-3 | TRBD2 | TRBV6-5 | CASRLAGATDTQYF | TGTGCCAGCCGACTAGCGGGAGCGACAGATACGCAGTATTTT
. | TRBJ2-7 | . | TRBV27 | CASSSERSYEQYF | TGTGCCAGCAGTTCGGAGCGGTCCTACGAGCAGTACTTC
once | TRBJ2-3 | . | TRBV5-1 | CASSPVASTDTQYF | TGCGCCAGCAGCCCAGTGGCTAGCACAGATACGCAGTATTTT
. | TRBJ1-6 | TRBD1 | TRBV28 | CASYTGEAPRSSPLHF | TGTGCCAGCTACACAGGGGAGGCCCCAAGAAGCTCACCCCTCCACTTT
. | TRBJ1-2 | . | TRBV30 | CAWSWERDYGYTF | TGTGCCTGGAGCTGGGAGCGGGACTATGGCTACACCTTC
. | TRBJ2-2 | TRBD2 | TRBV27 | CASMLAGGLLSHTGELFF | TGTGCCAGCATGCTAGCGGGGGGGCTTCTCTCGCACACCGGGGAGCTGTTTTTT
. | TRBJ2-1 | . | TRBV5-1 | CASSLVGSGIYNEQFF | TGCGCCAGCAGCTTGGTCGGTAGCGGAATATACAATGAGCAGTTCTTC
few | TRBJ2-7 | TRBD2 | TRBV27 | CASSPVAGGGEQYF | TGTGCCAGCAGCCCGGTAGCGGGGGGTGGCGAGCAGTACTTC
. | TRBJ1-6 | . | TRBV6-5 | CATTNMRNSPLHF | TGTGCCACCACGAATATGCGCAATTCACCCCTCCACTTT
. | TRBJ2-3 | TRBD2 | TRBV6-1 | CASSEALRGGTDTQYF | TGTGCCAGCAGTGAAGCGCTGCGGGGGGGCACAGATACGCAGTATTTT
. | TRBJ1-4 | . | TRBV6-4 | CASSDSGGPNEKLFF | TGTGCCAGCAGTGACTCAGGGGGACCTAATGAAAAACTGTTTTTT
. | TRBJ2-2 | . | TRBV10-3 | CAISESGQTGELFF | TGTGCCATCAGTGAGTCAGGACAGACCGGGGAGCTGTTTTTT
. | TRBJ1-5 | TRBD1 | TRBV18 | CASSPGQGGNQPQHF | TGTGCCAGCTCACCGGGACAGGGAGGGAATCAGCCCCAGCATTTT
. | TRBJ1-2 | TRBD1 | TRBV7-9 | CASSLGQGGYGYTF | TGTGCCAGCAGCTTAGGACAGGGAGGCTATGGCTACACCTTC
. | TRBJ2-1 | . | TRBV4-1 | CASSQDVVLPSGEQFF | TGCGCCAGCAGCCAAGACGTAGTCCTCCCGAGTGGTGAGCAGTTCTTC
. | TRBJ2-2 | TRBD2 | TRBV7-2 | CASRGLAGPNTGELFF | TGTGCCAGCAGGGGACTAGCGGGGCCCAACACCGGGGAGCTGTTTTTT
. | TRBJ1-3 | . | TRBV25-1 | CASSDNRNTIYF | TGTGCCAGCAGTGACAATCGAAACACCATATATTTT
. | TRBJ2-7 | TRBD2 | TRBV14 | CASSQVISGGQYF | TGTGCCAGCAGCCAAGTTATTAGCGGGGGGCAGTACTTC
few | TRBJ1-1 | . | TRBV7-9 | CASSQSTGQGEAFF | TGTGCCAGCAGCCAAAGCACAGGGCAAGGTGAAGCTTTCTTT
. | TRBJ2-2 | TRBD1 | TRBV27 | CASSLSRTGKRTGELFF | TGTGCCAGCAGTTTATCTAGGACAGGGAAGAGGACCGGGGAGCTGTTTTTT
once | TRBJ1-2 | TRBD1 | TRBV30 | CAGRQGRGGYTF | TGTGCCGGAAGACAGGGGAGGGGAGGCTACACCTTC
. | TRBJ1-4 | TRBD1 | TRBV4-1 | CASSHGTGALREKLFF | TGCGCCAGCAGCCACGGGACAGGGGCTCTTCGGGAAAAACTGTTTTTT
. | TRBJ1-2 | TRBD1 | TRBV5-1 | CASSKNPDRDYGYTF | TGCGCCAGCAGCAAGAATCCTGACAGGGACTATGGCTACACCTTC
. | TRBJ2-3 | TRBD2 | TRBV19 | CASSTSGGPGGTQYF | TGTGCCAGTAGTACTAGCGGGGGGCCCGGCGGTACGCAGTATTTT
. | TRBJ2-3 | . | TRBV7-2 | CASSTSVEGEYTQYF | TGTGCCAGCAGCACATCCGTTGAGGGGGAATATACGCAGTATTTT
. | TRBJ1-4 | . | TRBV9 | CASSVAGDEKLFF | TGTGCCAGCAGCGTGGCAGGGGATGAAAAACTGTTTTTT
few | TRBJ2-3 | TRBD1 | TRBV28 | CASSIRQGVPMVTQYF | TGTGCCAGCAGCATCAGACAGGGCGTCCCTATGGTTACGCAGTATTTT
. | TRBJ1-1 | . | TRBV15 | CATSRDPQMNTEAFF | TGTGCCACCAGCAGAGATCCACAGATGAACACTGAAGCTTTCTTT
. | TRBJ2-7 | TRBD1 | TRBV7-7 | CASSQDRNYEQYF | TGTGCTAGCAGCCAGGACAGGAACTACGAGCAGTACTTC
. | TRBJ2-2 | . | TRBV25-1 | CATYRENTGELFF | TGTGCCACTTACAGAGAGAACACCGGGGAGCTGTTTTTT
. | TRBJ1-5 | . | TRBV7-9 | CASSPDRTDQPQHF | TGTGCCAGCAGCCCCGACAGGACCGATCAGCCCCAGCATTTT
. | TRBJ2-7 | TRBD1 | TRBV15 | CATSSPFGQGEAYEQYF | TGTGCCACCAGCAGCCCCTTCGGACAGGGGGAGGCCTACGAGCAGTACTTC
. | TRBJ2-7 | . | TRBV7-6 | CASSLDGAHEQYF | TGTGCCAGCAGCTTAGACGGAGCCCACGAGCAGTACTTC
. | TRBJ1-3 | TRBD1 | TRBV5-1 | CASRQGEWNTIYF | TGCGCCAGCCGACAGGGAGAATGGAACACCATATATTTT
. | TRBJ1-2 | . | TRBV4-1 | CASSQVGHTNYGYTF | TGCGCCAGCAGCCAAGTTGGACACACCAACTATGGCTACACCTTC
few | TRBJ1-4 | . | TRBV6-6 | CASSYRVSNEKLFF | TGTGCCAGCAGTTACCGGGTGTCGAATGAAAAACTGTTTTTT
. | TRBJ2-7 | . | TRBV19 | CASSSTGTRCEQYF | TGTGCCAGTAGTTCTACAGGGACCCGTTGCGAGCAGTACTTC
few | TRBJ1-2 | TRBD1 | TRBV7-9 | CASSFPGTGGYGYTF | TGTGCCAGCAGCTTCCCCGGGACAGGGGGCTATGGCTACACCTTC
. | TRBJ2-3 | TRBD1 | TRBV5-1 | CASSGGEGARTDTQYF | TGCGCCAGCAGCGGCGGCGAGGGGGCTAGGACAGATACGCAGTATTTT
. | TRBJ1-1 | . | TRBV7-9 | CASSREGGKDTEAFF | TGTGCCAGCAGCCGGGAGGGGGGAAAGGACACTGAAGCTTTCTTT
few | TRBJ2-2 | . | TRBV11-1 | CASSSPWTALTGELFF | TGTGCCAGCAGCTCACCTTGGACAGCCCTCACCGGGGAGCTGTTTTTT
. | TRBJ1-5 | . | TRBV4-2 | CASSQDHNQPQHF | TGTGCCAGCAGCCAAGACCACAATCAGCCCCAGCATTTT
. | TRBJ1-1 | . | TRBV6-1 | CASSEGLHWETWDTEAFF | TGTGCCAGCAGTGAGGGGCTACATTGGGAAACATGGGACACTGAAGCTTTCTTT